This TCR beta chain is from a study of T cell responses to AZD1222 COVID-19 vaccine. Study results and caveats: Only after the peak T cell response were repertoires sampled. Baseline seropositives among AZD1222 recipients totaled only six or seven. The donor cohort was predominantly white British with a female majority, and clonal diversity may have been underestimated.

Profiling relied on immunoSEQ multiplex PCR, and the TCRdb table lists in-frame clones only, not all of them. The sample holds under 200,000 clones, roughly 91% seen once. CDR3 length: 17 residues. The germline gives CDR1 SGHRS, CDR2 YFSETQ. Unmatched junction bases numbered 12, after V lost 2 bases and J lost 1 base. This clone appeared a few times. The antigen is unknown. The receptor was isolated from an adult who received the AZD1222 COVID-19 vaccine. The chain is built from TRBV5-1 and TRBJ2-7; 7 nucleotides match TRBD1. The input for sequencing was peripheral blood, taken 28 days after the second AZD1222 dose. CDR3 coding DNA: TGCGCCAGCAGCTTCCAGTCCGGCCCCAGGGGGTCCTACGAGCAGTACTTC. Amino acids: CASSFQSGPRGSYEQYF.